Listed below are T cell receptor beta chains from one sample, sequenced in a study of cytomegalovirus exposure and HLA in healthy donors. Data came from immunoSEQ multiplex PCR; TCRdb stores just in-frame clones and leaves some out. There are more than 95,000 clones in the sample; around 82% occur only once, and over 3% lies in the top ten. Sequencing input: PBMCs. These receptor sequences come from a middle-aged woman in good health and CMV-seropositive. Both conserved end residues are part of each CDR3. D genes are given only for firm matches. Rows give clone size only sometimes, using once, few, many, or a class for an expanded clone.

>.|TRBJ1-1|15|TRBV29-1|.
CSVGGAQGPNTEAFF
TGCAGCGTTGGAGGGGCACAGGGACCAAACACTGAAGCTTTCTTT
>few|TRBJ2-3|15|TRBV19|TRBD1
CASKDRGWDTDTQYF
TGTGCCAGTAAAGACAGGGGATGGGACACAGATACGCAGTATTTT
>.|TRBJ1-4|15|TRBV5-1|TRBD1
CASSYGQAQHEKLFF
TGCGCCAGCAGCTACGGACAGGCACAGCATGAAAAACTGTTTTTT
>.|TRBJ1-2|12|TRBV6-5|TRBD1
CASSTRQGGYTF
TGTGCCAGCAGTACCCGACAGGGCGGCTACACCTTC
>.|TRBJ2-2|17|TRBV11-1|TRBD2
CASSTQGTSGNTGELFF
TGTGCCAGCAGCACCCAAGGGACTAGCGGGAACACCGGGGAGCTGTTTTTT
>.|TRBJ2-7|15|TRBV19|TRBD2
CASSFSGSSSYEQYF
TGTGCCAGTAGTTTCAGCGGGAGTAGTTCCTACGAGCAGTACTTC
>.|TRBJ1-4|14|TRBV6-1|TRBD1
CATLPGQGSYKLFF
TGTGCCACCCTACCGGGACAGGGATCGTACAAACTGTTTTTT
>.|TRBJ2-7|13|TRBV28|TRBD1
CASSLWQGDEQYF
TGTGCCAGCAGTTTATGGCAGGGGGACGAGCAGTACTTC
>.|TRBJ2-1|17|TRBV27|TRBD2
CASTPGRLADSYNEQFF
TGTGCCAGCACCCCCGGGAGGCTAGCGGACTCCTACAATGAGCAGTTCTTC
>.|TRBJ2-7|13|TRBV19|TRBD1
CASSPRGSYEQYF
TGTGCCAGTAGCCCCAGGGGGAGCTACGAGCAGTACTTC
>.|TRBJ2-1|17|TRBV7-3|TRBD1
CASSPTGQGLVDNEQFF
TGTGCCAGCAGCCCCACCGGACAGGGCTTGGTTGACAATGAGCAGTTCTTC
>.|TRBJ2-2|17|TRBV4-3|TRBD1
CASSQDPGTGGTGELFF
TGCGCCAGCAGCCAAGACCCCGGGACAGGGGGCACCGGGGAGCTGTTTTTT
>.|TRBJ2-5|13|TRBV27|.
CASSEQGGETQYF
TGTGCCAGCAGTGAACAGGGTGGAGAGACCCAGTACTTC
>.|TRBJ2-1|16|TRBV27|.
CASSWGGGAGRNEQFF
TGTGCCAGCAGTTGGGGAGGAGGAGCTGGCCGCAATGAGCAGTTCTTC
>.|TRBJ1-1|15|TRBV7-3|.
CASSLRPETGSEAFF
TGTGCCAGCAGCTTACGGCCCGAGACAGGCTCTGAAGCTTTCTTT
>.|TRBJ1-4|16|TRBV5-1|.
CASSLGSGEANEKLFF
TGCGCCAGCAGCTTGGGGTCGGGGGAGGCTAATGAAAAACTGTTTTTT
>few|TRBJ1-4|13|TRBV5-1|.
CASSLDPREKLFF
TGCGCCAGCAGCTTGGACCCCCGGGAAAAACTGTTTTTT